This TCR beta chain was documented in a study of siplizumab effects on memory and regulatory T cells (dated by TCRdb to between 2018 and 2021). In terms of the full investigation: The study examined how the anti-CD2 antibody siplizumab affects alloreactive T-cell subsets in allogeneic mixed lymphocyte reactions built from human PBMCs. The investigation overall reported the following: The cumulative frequency of alloreactive sequences that could be traced back to unstimulated CD4+ memory T cells was significantly reduced by siplizumab. In reactions with siplizumab, an average of approximately 69% of mappable alloreactive CD4+ clones were Treg-derived, compared with 25% to 30% in control reactions. Because sequences at frequencies below about 10^-5 were poorly captured, only a minor fraction of alloreactive clones could be mapped back to unstimulated subsets. Roughly 80-97% of proliferating CD4+ or CD8+ clones could not be assigned a naive or memory phenotype. No functional confirmation was obtained for the suppressive function of proliferating Tregs from siplizumab cultures. Unstimulated naive T cells appeared to be more diverse than memory T cells, and naive cells seemed to make a substantial contribution to the alloresponse.

Additional sequencing covered unstimulated subsets from three donor pairs, namely CD8+ effector memory, CD4+ naive, CD8+ TEMRA, CD4+ memory and CD8+ naive. Sorted unstimulated T cells, along with proliferating T cells recovered from mixed lymphocyte reactions, underwent TCRbeta CDR3 sequencing. Fresh whole blood from approximately ten HLA-typed healthy donors was used to isolate PBMCs. The library was built by means of the immunoSEQ multiplex PCR assay. Each sample had around 100,000 TCR templates assayed by the deep sequencing platform. Genomic DNA extracted from sorted T cells was used for TCRbeta CDR3 sequencing. In the paper's pipeline: The R programming language was used for clonal analysis of the TCRbeta CDR3 data. Alloreactive CD4+ and CD8+ clones were identified by comparing unstimulated samples to CFSE-low samples taken after the reaction. Regulatory or non-regulatory origin of alloreactive CD4+ clones was assigned by matching sequences to the sorted unstimulated Treg and non-Treg repertoires. TCRdb provides this immuneACCESS table in a form limited to in-frame rearrangements. Some clones are lacking; in checked studies, under half of them reflect an unresolved V gene, and why the rest are absent is not known. Clone size and V and J calls were adopted from that table, with D and trimming inferred from the DNA. The sample table records 60,000 to 80,000 clones; approximately 82% of these occur just once. In total, the top ten clones hold about 3.5% of the sample.

The germline ends are 7 bases apart after V is trimmed by 4 bases and J by 1 base. The germline V gene specifies SGHRS as CDR1 and YFSETQ as CDR2. Spanning cysteine to phenylalanine, the CDR3 consists of 13 amino acids. Just the 39-base CDR3 DNA is kept, in frame starting at base 1. Turning to this clone: The clone's antigen remains unknown. No much larger clonotype is one base removed from it; base qualities were not supplied.

The rearrangement combines TRBV5-1 with TRBJ2-3, with the identity of the D gene unclear. Sequences were obtained from memory CD4+ T cells sorted from blood. Per the publication, the cell subset or site label means: unstimulated CD4+ memory T cells. This TCR came from a human donor in good health. Read as DNA, the sequence is TGCGCCAGCAGCATATTTGGCACAGATACGCAGTATTTT. This translates into CASSIFGTDTQYF.